This passage covers 27 T cell receptor beta chains from one sample sequenced in a study of early T cells in non-severe SARS-CoV-2 infection. MiXCR, applied by TCRdb to the 5' RACE reads, yields one record per CDR3 protein. The repertoire holds 55,000 to 80,000 distinct CDR3 sequences, with 7% to 10% as singletons. Sequencing used whole blood, obtained at baseline. The receptors derive from an adult who was a healthcare worker with PCR-confirmed SARS-CoV-2 infection or an uninfected control (not recorded which).

This clonotype has at least ten counts. The chain couples TRBV20-1 to TRBJ1-1; D uncertain. Germline V gene lookup returns CDR1 DFQATT and CDR2 SNEGSKA (reference sequence). Trimming took 1 base from V and 3 from J, leaving 12 bases between them. This CDR3 is built from 14 residues. CDR3 sequence: CSARGVGRYTEAFF. The CDR3 coding sequence is TGCAGTGCTAGAGGGGTTGGTAGATACACTGAAGCTTTCTTT.

Concerning this clonotype itself: An end of the junction does not agree with germline; a read error may underlie this. This chain connects TRBV7-9 to TRBJ1-2, with D uncertain. This CDR3 is built from 13 residues. The germline V gene encodes CDR1 SEHNR and CDR2 FQNEAQ (reference sequence). CDR3 sequence reads: CASSLSGSYDYTF. The CDR3 DNA reads as TGTGCCAGCAGCTTATCCGGGTCCTATGACTACACCTTC. Using reference TRBV7-9 and TRBJ1-2 for the parts outside the CDR3, the full variable domain is DTGVSQNPRHKITKRGQNVTFRCDPISEHNRLYWYRQTLGQGPEFLTYFQNEAQLEKSRLLSDRFSAERPKGSFSTLEIQRTEQGDSAMYLCASSLSGSYDYTFGSGTRLTVV.

This clonotype showed up just a few times. V usage is TRBV2 and J usage is TRBJ2-7, with D unclear. The V gene's germline CDR1 is SNHLY and CDR2 FYNNEI. Trimming stripped 6 bases from V and 4 bases from J, with 10 bases between. The length of the CDR3 is 12 residues. The CDR3 DNA reads as TGTGCCAGCAGCGGCAACGAGTACGAGCAGTACTTC. It specifies CASSGNEYEQYF.

The chain uses TRBV6-5 and TRBJ2-7; 13 nucleotides match TRBD2. Germline trimming cut 5 bases from V and 2 bases from J; bases unmatched to any gene: 3. Germline values: CDR1 MNHEY, CDR2 SVGAGI. This CDR3 comprises 15 residues. The CDR3 nucleotides read TGTGCCAGCAGTCCACTAGCGGGAGGGCCCTACGAGCAGTACTTC. Protein sequence: CASSPLAGGPYEQYF.

This clonotype was detected ten times or more. V and J are TRBV19 and TRBJ2-1, with D possibly being TRBD2 (5 bases). The V gene lost 3 bases and the J gene lost 1 base, with 10 bases spanning the gap. This CDR3 region has 15 residues. Per germline, CDR1 LNHDA and CDR2 SQIVND (reference sequence). The DNA of the CDR3 is TGTGCCAGTAGTATCCCACTAGTATCCTACAATGAGCAGTTCTTC. Translated, it gives CASSIPLVSYNEQFF. Drawing the rest from reference TRBV19 and TRBJ2-1, the complete variable domain is DGGITQSPKYLFRKEGQNVTLSCEQNLNHDAMYWYRQDPGQGLRLIYYSQIVNDFQKGDIAEGYSVSREKKESFPLTVTSAQKNPTAFYLCASSIPLVSYNEQFFGPGTRLTVL.

This clonotype has just a few counts. The CDR3 region has the DNA TGCGCCAGCACAGCTCGGCCTAGCGGGGGGCCTAGGGCCCACTACGAGCAGTACTTC. Protein product: CASTARPSGGPRAHYEQYF. The V and J genes are TRBV5-1 and TRBJ2-7; 11 nucleotides align to TRBD2. This CDR3 region has 19 residues. V shed 6 bases and J 3 bases; nucleotides not matched to a gene: 20. Germline V gene lookup returns CDR1 SGHRS and CDR2 YFSETQ.

The rearrangement links TRBV6-2 or TRBV6-3 to TRBJ2-3, with TRBD2 identical over 7 bases. The trim removed 11 bases at V and 0 bases at J, leaving 5 bases unmatched. The germline V gene encodes CDR1 MNHEY and CDR2 SVGEGT. The CDR3 runs to 13 residues. CDR3 bases: TGTGCCGGGGGGGAGGGGAGCACAGATACGCAGTATTTT. It specifies CAGGEGSTDTQYF.

The table lists this clonotype with a few counts. The chain recombines TRBV4-1 with TRBJ2-1; D is tentatively TRBD1 or TRBD2 (5 bases each). V lost 3 bases and J lost 1, with 16 bases in between. Germline assignment: CDR1 MGHRA and CDR2 YSYEKL. The CDR3 covers 17 residues. The CDR3 spells CASSQSSGRGSYNEQFF. In DNA, the CDR3 is TGCGCCAGCAGCCAGTCTTCAGGGAGAGGGTCCTACAATGAGCAGTTCTTC.

The chain uses TRBV7-3 and TRBJ2-5; D call uncertain. V was pared by 3 bases and J by 7 bases, with 15 bases between. CDR1 and CDR2 from the germline V gene are SGHTA and FQGTGA. The CDR3 sequence is 14 residues long. The CDR3 sequence: CASSFAQNSGTQYF. In DNA, the CDR3 is TGTGCCAGCAGCTTCGCCCAGAATTCGGGGACCCAGTACTTC.

The genes are TRBV3-1 and TRBJ2-3; weak D call: TRBD2 (6 bases). Trimming took off 0 bases at V and 0 bases at J, with 7 bases between the two ends. Germline loops: CDR1 LGHDT, CDR2 YNNKEL (reference sequence). This CDR3 is built from 15 residues. The CDR3 loop reads CASSQEAGSTDTQYF. The CDR3 DNA is TGTGCCAGCAGCCAAGAGGCGGGAAGCACAGATACGCAGTATTTT.

In this sample, this clonotype turned up many times. The rearrangement uses TRBV7-2 and TRBJ1-2; 9 nucleotides line up with TRBD1. This CDR3 comprises 13 residues. Germline-derived CDR1 and CDR2 are SGHTA and FQGNSA. V gave up 5 bases and J gave up 7 bases; unmatched junction bases: 5. The DNA for the CDR3 is TGTGCCAGCAGCCCACAGGGGGCTATTGGCTACACCTTC. Residues: CASSPQGAIGYTF.

The table lists this clonotype with a few counts. As DNA, the CDR3 is TGTGCCAGCAGTTTGGGGAGCCCCTACGAGCAGTACTTC. Its translation: CASSLGSPYEQYF. This sequence joins TRBV12-3 or TRBV12-4 and TRBJ2-7; a possible D gene is TRBD2 (5 bases). The CDR3 totals 13 residues. The V gene lost 3 bases and the J gene lost 2 bases, with 8 bases spanning the gap.

This clonotype has a count of ten or more. The chain uses TRBV20-1 and TRBJ2-3; D perhaps matches TRBD2 (5 bases). The CDR3 has 18 amino acids. The ends were cut back, 0 bases at V and 6 bases at J, with 25 bases in the middle. Germline CDR1 DFQATT, CDR2 SNEGSKA (reference sequence). The CDR3, as DNA: TGCAGTGCTAGAGATGGGAAGACGGGAAATTTATATATGGATACGCAGTATTTT. Amino acids: CSARDGKTGNLYMDTQYF.

This clonotype was seen repeatedly, ten times or more. The junction does not match germline at one end; this may be a read error. V gene TRBV12-3 or TRBV12-4 combines with J gene TRBJ1-3, with D perhaps TRBD1 (6 bases). CDR3 length: 12 residues. The CDR3 region is CASSPGDTLRDF. The CDR3 DNA is TGTGCCAGCAGTCCCGGGGACACTCTAAGGGATTTT.

In its sample, this clonotype was seen many times. This chain's CDR3 is CSARETDYEQYF. For the CDR3, the DNA is TGCAGTGCTAGAGAGACGGATTACGAGCAGTACTTC. This chain joins TRBV20-1 and TRBJ2-7; D gene unclear. V lost 0 bases, J lost 4 bases, and 7 bases lay in between. This CDR3 is 12 amino acids long. Per germline, CDR1 DFQATT and CDR2 SNEGSKA (reference sequence).

A few counts support this clonotype. This sequence joins TRBV6-5 and TRBJ1-2; no firm D call. The CDR3 loop spans 12 amino acids. Trimming stripped 5 bases from V and 4 bases from J, with 8 bases between. Germline CDR1 reads MNHEY; CDR2 reads SVGAGI. In nucleotides, the CDR3 is TGTGCCAGCAGTGATCAGGCCTATGGCTACACCTTC. Translation: CASSDQAYGYTF.

V is TRBV7-2 and J is TRBJ2-7, with TRBD2 matching over 11 bases. Looked up from germline, CDR1 is SGHTA and CDR2 is FQGNSA. V lost 5 bases and J lost 2; bases outside the gene matches: 5. The CDR3 spans 15 residues. CDR3 DNA: TGTGCCAGCAGCGAACAGACTAGCGGGACCTACGAGCAGTACTTC. It encodes CASSEQTSGTYEQYF.

This clonotype was picked up many times. J is TRBJ2-7 and V is TRBV12-3 or TRBV12-4; 7 nucleotides match TRBD1. This CDR3 has 16 amino acids. Trimming took 3 bases from V and 0 from J; bases not matched to a gene: 8. CDR3 in DNA: TGTGCCAGCAGTTTTTACTGGACAGGTACCTCCTACGAGCAGTACTTC. Encoded protein: CASSFYWTGTSYEQYF.

This clonotype showed up just a few times. The V and J genes are TRBV29-1 and TRBJ2-1, with a possible D match to TRBD2 (5 bases). The germline CDR1 and CDR2 sequences are SQVTM and ANQGSEA. This CDR3 is built from 11 residues. V was trimmed by 7 bases and J by 6 bases, leaving 10 bases between them. The CDR3 coding sequence is TGCAGCGCCGGGAACGGCAATGAGCAGTTCTTC. Protein product: CSAGNGNEQFF.

This clonotype was detected ten times or more. The V and J genes are TRBV20-1 and TRBJ2-7; weak D call: TRBD2 (6 bases). This CDR3 is 15 amino acids long. CDR1 and CDR2 from the germline V gene are DFQATT and SNEGSKA (reference sequence). The ends were cut back, 6 bases at V and 0 bases at J, with 18 bases in the middle. The CDR3 DNA reads TGCAGTGCCTACCTCGGGGTAGCGGACTCCTACGAGCAGTACTTC. It yields the protein CSAYLGVADSYEQYF.

This clonotype was seen a few times. The chain has TRBV3-1 and TRBJ2-3; TRBD2 agrees at 13 bases. V gave up 4 bases and J gave up 7 bases; unmatched junction bases: 8. Germline V gives CDR1 LGHDT, CDR2 YNNKEL (reference sequence). The CDR3 runs to 16 residues. CDR3 residues: CASSRTGTSGTHTQYF. DNA of the CDR3: TGTGCCAGCAGCCGTACCGGGACTAGCGGGACACATACGCAGTATTTT.

The chain has TRBV18 and TRBJ2-5, with 7 bases that match TRBD1. The CDR3 length is 14 residues. The V and J ends lost 2 bases and 5 bases, in that order; junction bases with no gene match: 5. Germline V gene lookup returns CDR1 KGHSH and CDR2 LQKENI. The CDR3 is CASSPIQQGETQYF. The CDR3 DNA reads TGTGCCAGCTCACCAATTCAACAGGGGGAGACCCAGTACTTC. Looking up the rest from reference TRBV18 and TRBJ2-5 gives the full variable domain: NAGVMQNPRHLVRRRGQEARLRCSPMKGHSHVYWYRQLPEEGLKFMVYLQKENIIDESGMPKERFSAEFPKEGPSILRIQQVVRGDSAAYFCASSPIQQGETQYFGPGTRLLVL.

This clonotype was counted many times. This chain's CDR3 is CSARGLAGADTQYF. In DNA form, the CDR3 reads TGCAGTGCTAGAGGACTAGCGGGAGCAGATACGCAGTATTTT. The V call is TRBV20-1, the J call TRBJ2-3; 12 bases line up with TRBD2. CDR1 is DFQATT, CDR2 SNEGSKA, per germline (reference sequence). Trimming cost V 1 base and J 4 bases; bases outside gene matches: 0. This CDR3 spans 14 amino acids.

In this sample, this clonotype turned up a few times. The chain joins TRBV10-1 to TRBJ1-1; D remains unclear. V lost 5 bases, J lost 5 bases, and 15 bases lay in between. This CDR3 has 14 amino acids. Per the germline V gene, CDR1 is WNHNN and CDR2 is SYGVQD (reference sequence). CDR3 protein: CASSLLKIVTEAFF. The CDR3 region has the DNA TGCGCCAGCAGTCTACTCAAAATAGTGACTGAAGCTTTCTTT.

This clonotype was detected a few times. As DNA, the CDR3 is TGTGCCAGCAGCGTAGGTCCGGGAAAGGAATATGGCTACACCTTC. Residues: CASSVGPGKEYGYTF. The V and J genes are TRBV9 and TRBJ1-2; D gene uncertain. The CDR3 loop spans 15 amino acids. V gave up 0 bases and J gave up 5 bases, with 14 bases separating them. Germline V lookup: CDR1 SGDLS, CDR2 YYNGEE. Combining the CDR3 with reference TRBV9 and TRBJ1-2 gives the whole variable domain DSGVTQTPKHLITATGQRVTLRCSPRSGDLSVYWYQQSLDQGLQFLIQYYNGEERAKGNILERFSAQQFPDLHSELNLSSLELGDSALYFCASSVGPGKEYGYTFGSGTRLTVV.

V usage is TRBV7-3 and J usage is TRBJ2-1, with D perhaps matching TRBD2 (7 bases). Trimming took 5 bases from V and 1 from J, leaving 18 bases between them. In germline, CDR1 is SGHTA, CDR2 FQGTGA. The CDR3 covers 17 residues. The CDR3 here is CASSPGAGRTSYNEQFF. Written as DNA, the CDR3 is TGTGCCAGCAGCCCAGGGGCCGGGAGGACATCCTACAATGAGCAGTTCTTC.

A few counts support this clonotype. The chain employs TRBV7-2 and TRBJ2-7, with 8 bases matching TRBD1. Trimming cost V 5 bases and J 6 bases; bases outside gene matches: 15. This CDR3 comprises 16 residues. Germline loops: CDR1 SGHTA, CDR2 FQGNSA. CDR3 sequence: CASSLDRTGNYREQYF. The CDR3 DNA follows: TGTGCCAGCAGCCTGGACCGGACAGGGAACTACCGCGAGCAGTACTTC.